The source of this T cell receptor (beta chain) is a study of blood T cells in healthy people across ages (dated by TCRdb to 2015 to 2017). About the study as a whole: Template switching captured roughly one uniquely barcoded TCR beta cDNA molecule per two T cells in model experiments. The study measured age-related changes in TCR beta repertoire diversity using deep sequencing normalized with unique cDNA molecular identifiers. The donors were split into four age groups: young (average about 16 years), middle-aged (roughly 39), aged (more than 60) and long-lived (roughly 88). To avoid experimental bias, donors of different ages were spread randomly across the sequencing lanes. Two additional independent replicas of 1 million unique cDNA reads from the same blood draw were analyzed for two donors (one aged 18 to 30 and one aged 80 or older).

In its sample, this clonotype was seen many times. There is no known antigen for this receptor. The sample holds no much larger clone one base away, and base qualities are not on file. The CDR3 starts with the cysteine, ends with the phenylalanine, and has 13 residues. CDR3 DNA is the only sequence kept; it has 39 bases, read in frame from the first base. The trim is 3 bases for V and 0 bases for J, with a gap of 8 bases between the germline ends. The germline V gene (reference sequence) supplies CDR1 DFQATT and CDR2 SNEGSKA. The donors were some 39 Caucasian individuals from Russia, aged roughly 6 to 100 years, who were systemically healthy. Roughly 9 milliliters of peripheral blood were drawn from each donor into EDTA-treated Vacutainer tubes. Ficoll-Paque density-gradient centrifugation was used to isolate PBMCs, with at least 6.5 million per sample. Total RNA was extracted from PBMCs with Trizol reagent, with at least 6 micrograms obtained per sample. For every donor, flow cytometry on a PBMC aliquot measured the percentage of naive CD45RAhigh/CD27high T cells.

Receptors were amplified or captured by 5' RACE. Instrument used: Illumina HiSeq 2500. A second PCR of roughly 7 to 12 cycles was performed with a sample-barcoded 5' primer and a J-beta primer mix. Each TCR beta cDNA molecule received a unique molecular identifier from a template-switch 5' adaptor carrying 12 random nucleotides. At least 2.5 million CDR3-containing paired-end reads were obtained from each sample. First-strand cDNA was synthesized from all RNA with the Mint cDNA synthesis kit, primed by a TRBC-specific oligonucleotide. After uracil-DNA glycosylase treatment, a first 18-cycle PCR used universal primers M1SS and BC2_uni_R on all cDNA. The original pipeline was this. Normalization of each sample was performed by random selection of 1 million high-quality reads, each carrying a distinct molecular identifier. Reads with shared molecular identifiers were discarded instead of being binned into consensus sequences. MiTCR, set to a Q25 quality threshold and the strictest error-elimination algorithm, was used for CDR3 identification, clonotype clustering and error correction. Lower-bound total TCR beta diversity was estimated with a nonparametric unseen species model using Euler transformation. Starting from the raw public reads, TCRdb applied fastp trimming at Q25, assembled clones with MiXCR and retained in-frame beta chains. One record per CDR3 amino acid sequence lists the most common genes and DNA. Clone size and V and J calls follow TCRdb, not the original study. The sample includes some 710,000 distinct CDR3 sequences, with approximately 21% observed a single time. The ten top clones hold roughly 22% of the sample.

Overall results and qualifications from the work: Observed TCR beta diversity correlated strongly with the percentage of naive T cells measured by flow cytometry. Donor CMV infection status was unknown, potentially confounding age-related changes in expanded clonotypes. Observed TCR beta diversity per million T cells fell roughly linearly with age, and a significant reduction was already apparent by age around 39. Bulk unsorted PBMC profiling prevented conclusive comparison of naive and antigen-experienced compartments. Compared with the aged group, the long-lived group had more naive CD4+ T cells, fewer expanded clones and increased TCR diversity, a pattern suggesting age selection. Estimates of total diversity based on one million sequenced T cells were regarded as lower bounds and as underestimates.

The clonotype was recovered from a man in his 70s in good health. The sample taken for sequencing was blood. The sequence links TRBV20-1 to TRBJ2-5, with the identity of the D gene unclear. DNA sequence: TGCAGTGCTAGCGCGAGAGACCAAGAGACCCAGTACTTC. It specifies CSASARDQETQYF.